The entry below gives a single T cell receptor beta chain sequence along with its context. Distinct nucleotide sequences in the sample also encode this CDR3. The data are from a study of blood T cell repertoires in COVID-19. Study background: Both acute and convalescent COVID-19 samples were obtained from the United States, Italy and Spain. Sources were T cells, B-cell-depleted T cells, or PBMCs; the material itself was cDNA or gDNA.

Profiled with immunoSEQ multiplex PCR; TCRdb holds only in-frame clones, not every one. Of 170,000 or so clones listed, approximately 88% are singletons. J lost 0 bases, V lost 0 bases, and 2 bases had no gene match. CDR3 length: 17 amino acids. Germline V gene sequence: CDR1 LGHNA, CDR2 YSLEER. This sequence originates from a woman aged 55-70 years with acute or convalescent COVID-19. The chain has TRBV4-3 and TRBJ1-6; 7 nucleotides align to TRBD1. Sequencing was performed on peripheral blood. DNA of the CDR3: TGCGCCAGCAGCCAAGACAGGGGGAGCTCCTATAATTCACCCCTCCACTTT. Encoded protein: CASSQDRGSSYNSPLHF.